This T cell receptor (beta chain) was sequenced during a study of cytomegalovirus exposure and HLA in healthy donors. Assay: immunoSEQ multiplex PCR; the TCRdb copy retains only in-frame clones and omits some. The repertoire consists of over 120,000 clones, with about nine tenths occurring once and the leading ten covering 3.5% to 5%. Study results and limitations: According to the study, around 150 TCR beta chains were cytomegalovirus-associated.

The CDR3 is 15 amino acids. Trimming pared 2 bases from V and 5 bases from J, leaving 12 bases between. Looked up from germline, CDR1 is WNHNN and CDR2 is SYGVQD (reference sequence). This clone is medium-sized by share. Its antigen remains unidentified. V and J are TRBV10-1 and TRBJ2-2; a weak D match, TRBD1 (5 bases). Sequencing was done on a sample of PBMCs. The clonotype originates from a man younger than 35 in good health and CMV-seropositive. As DNA, the CDR3 is TGCGCCAGCAGTGAGGGCAGGGATTTTACCGGGGAGCTGTTTTTT. Residues: CASSEGRDFTGELFF.